The T cell receptor beta chain described here comes from a study of shared clonotypes between healthy human individuals. The table came from immunoSEQ multiplex PCR; TCRdb's copy has only in-frame clones and leaves some out. The sample includes about 2.5 million clones, around 92% of them seen just once. The CDR3 has 13 amino acids. The ends were cut back, 6 bases at V and 13 bases at J, with 19 bases in the middle. The germline gives CDR1 MDHEN, CDR2 SYDVKM. The sequence was obtained from a man younger than 35 in good health. Some clones in this sample may be carry-over from other donors' samples. The V and J genes are TRBV28 and TRBJ1-3; D is uncertain. Sequenced input: naive CD4+ T cells from PBMCs. Subset noted: CD45RA+ positively selected. CDR3 protein: CASRGLKGHSIYF. The CDR3 region has the DNA TGTGCCAGCAGAGGTCTAAAGGGCCATTCTATATATTTT.